The 14 T cell receptor beta chains listed next were all sequenced from one sample in a study of T cell repertoires in cytomegalovirus infection. TCRdb itself ran the reads through MiXCR, one entry per CDR3 protein. The data contain 200,000 to 250,000 distinct CDR3 sequences, roughly two fifths of them singletons. Their cognate antigens are unknown. Sequenced material: CD8+ T cells from cultured PBMCs, taken from culture after CMV antigen stimulation. These TCRs come from a human donor in good health (CMV status not recorded). Some clones in this sample may be carry-over from other donors' samples.

The V and J genes are TRBV7-2 and TRBJ1-1, with TRBD1 as a possible D gene (5 bases). Per germline, CDR1 SGHTA and CDR2 FQGNSA. CDR3 length: 15 amino acids. Trimming took off 1 base at V and 1 base at J, with 10 bases between the two ends. CDR3 nucleotides: TGTGCCAGCAGCTTAGATGGGGGTCAGAACACTGAAGCTTTCTTT. Amino acids: CASSLDGGQNTEAFF.

This chain links TRBV6-6 with TRBJ2-7, with unresolved D. This CDR3 is 12 amino acids long. Looked up from germline, CDR1 is MNHNY and CDR2 is SVGAGI (reference sequence). The germline V and J ends were trimmed by 7 bases and 4 bases, with 11 bases remaining between them. Here the CDR3 reads CASTAMEYEQYF. The DNA for the CDR3 is TGTGCCAGCACCGCTATGGAGTACGAGCAGTACTTC.

The genes are TRBV19 and TRBJ1-1; TRBD1 matches 8 bases. The V gene's germline CDR1 is LNHDA and CDR2 SQIVND (reference sequence). The ends lost 5 bases at V and 4 bases at J; junction bases unmatched: 6. CDR3 length: 14 residues. Here the CDR3 reads CASSVTGTGTEAFF. The CDR3 region has the DNA TGTGCCAGTAGTGTGACAGGGACAGGCACTGAAGCTTTCTTT.

This chain links TRBV12-3 or TRBV12-4 with TRBJ1-1; the D gene is possibly TRBD1 (6 bases). Trimming took off 6 bases at V and 4 bases at J, with 21 bases between the two ends. CDR3 length equals 16 residues. In DNA form, the CDR3 reads TGTGCCAGCAGCCCACCGTCTATACAGGGATTCACTGAAGCTTTCTTT. It yields the protein CASSPPSIQGFTEAFF.

V gene TRBV7-9 combines with J gene TRBJ1-5; D unresolved. CDR1 is SEHNR, CDR2 FQNEAQ, per germline (reference sequence). The CDR3 covers 14 residues. V lost 2 bases and J lost 3, with 8 bases in between. The CDR3 DNA sequence: TGTGCCAGCAGCTTAAGACGAATCAATCAGCCCCAGCATTTT. Its translation: CASSLRRINQPQHF.

This clonotype has at least ten counts. The chain recombines TRBV7-9 with TRBJ2-5; D is possibly TRBD2 (6 bases). The CDR3 runs to 14 residues. Trimming took 5 bases from V and 1 from J, leaving 11 bases between them. Germline-derived CDR1 and CDR2 are SEHNR and FQNEAQ (reference sequence). The CDR3 bases are TGTGCCAGCAGCCTCGCGGGATCCCAAGAGACCCAGTACTTC. It encodes CASSLAGSQETQYF.

The chain employs TRBV19 and TRBJ1-5; TRBD1 is a possible D gene (5 bases). There are 12 residues in the CDR3. CDR1 is LNHDA, CDR2 SQIVND, per germline (reference sequence). Trimming took off 6 bases at V and 10 bases at J, with 13 bases between the two ends. CDR3 sequence: CASRHRQGPQHF. CDR3 coding DNA: TGTGCCAGTAGACACCGCCAGGGTCCCCAGCATTTT.

This chain uses TRBV27 with TRBJ2-1, with 11 positions matching TRBD1. Trimming removed 1 base from V and 10 bases from J; junction bases left unmatched: 6. Germline V CDR1 and CDR2: MNHEY, SMNVEV (reference sequence). The CDR3 is 15 amino acids. CDR3 nucleotide sequence: TGTGCCAGCAGTTTATTCGGACAGGGGGCGCGGGAGCAGTTCTTC. It translates to CASSLFGQGAREQFF.

This sequence joins TRBV12-3 or TRBV12-4 and TRBJ1-6; 10 nucleotides align to TRBD1. CDR3 length equals 15 residues. With 4 bases clipped from V and 8 bases from J, the junction kept 5 bases outside the gene matches. The DNA for the CDR3 is TGTGCCAGCAGTTCGGGACAGGGGTTGGATTCACCCCTCCACTTT. It is translated as CASSSGQGLDSPLHF.

This clonotype was seen repeatedly, ten times or more. V usage is TRBV7-6 and J usage is TRBJ2-3; D is undetermined. The germline V gene has CDR1 SGHVS and CDR2 FNYEAQ. The CDR3 runs to 13 residues. Trimming pared 2 bases from V and 0 bases from J, leaving 3 bases between. The CDR3 nucleotides read TGTGCCAGCAGCTTATATAGCACAGATACGCAGTATTTT. Translation: CASSLYSTDTQYF.

This clonotype was seen at least ten times. The chain links TRBV7-2 to TRBJ2-1; 8 bases match TRBD2. This CDR3 comprises 16 residues. CDR1 and CDR2 (germline): SGHTA, FQGNSA. Trimming at V came to 1 base and at J to 7 bases, leaving 9 bases not matched to a gene. The DNA of the CDR3 is TGTGCCAGCAGCTTAGGGTACGGGGTAGCGGGGAATGAGCAGTTCTTC. It yields the protein CASSLGYGVAGNEQFF. The entire variable domain, with the rest obtained from reference TRBV7-2 and TRBJ2-1, is as follows: GAGVSQSPSNKVTEKGKDVELRCDPISGHTALYWYRQSLGQGLEFLIYFQGNSAPDKSGLPSDRFSAERTGGSVSTLTIQRTQQEDSAVYLCASSLGYGVAGNEQFFGPGTRLTVL.

This clonotype has just a few counts. V gene TRBV7-8 combines with J gene TRBJ1-1; D perhaps matches TRBD1 (5 bases). This CDR3 contains 12 residues. V lost 5 bases and J lost 10, with 14 bases in between. Germline CDR1 and CDR2: SGHVS and FQNEAQ. The CDR3 nucleotides read TGTGCCAGCAGCCCGGGGCCCCGGGGAGCTTTCTTT. It specifies CASSPGPRGAFF. Supplemented by reference TRBV7-8 and TRBJ1-1, the full variable domain reads GAGVSQSPRYKVAKRGQDVALRCDPISGHVSLFWYQQALGQGPEFLTYFQNEAQLDKSGLPSDRFFAERPEGSVSTLKIQRTQQEDSAVYLCASSPGPRGAFFGQGTRLTVV.

J is TRBJ1-4 and V is TRBV6-5, with D hard to call. This CDR3 spans 15 amino acids. Germline V gene lookup returns CDR1 MNHEY and CDR2 SVGAGI. V gave up 0 bases and J gave up 10 bases, with 15 bases separating them. The CDR3 sequence is CASSYSEGFEGKLFF. The CDR3 DNA reads TGTGCCAGCAGTTACTCTGAGGGTTTCGAGGGAAAACTGTTTTTT.

This chain uses TRBV7-8 with TRBJ2-7; 12 nucleotides align to TRBD1. Germline V lookup: CDR1 SGHVS, CDR2 FQNEAQ. There are 17 residues in the CDR3. V trimming: 1 base; J trimming: 4 bases; junction bases outside the gene matches: 8. This CDR3 is CASSLVGTGGFGYEQYF. The DNA for the CDR3 is TGTGCCAGCAGCTTAGTTGGGACAGGGGGCTTTGGATACGAGCAGTACTTC.